The rows below give T cell receptor beta chains drawn from one sample of a study of control samples from healthy donors and cancer patients. Sequencing used immunoSEQ multiplex PCR; TCRdb keeps in-frame clones, though not all of them. The table has tens of thousands of clones, about 90% seen once. Sequencing was carried out using blood. The origin of the receptors is a woman in her forties or fifties in good health. Each CDR3 is given with its conserved first and last residue. The D gene is left open where the match is weak. Size values are once, few and many counts, or a class for expanded clones, and some rows have none.

>.|TRBJ2-1|TRBV9|.
TGTGCCAGCAGCGTAGCCCGGGACTGGCTGACGAATGAGCAGTTCTTC
CASSVARDWLTNEQFF
>.|TRBJ1-1|TRBV7-2|TRBD1
TGTGCCAGCAGCCGGGGAATCTTACAGGGGAGTACTGAAGCTTTCTTT
CASSRGILQGSTEAFF
>.|TRBJ2-2|TRBV18|.
TGTGCCAGCTCACCGACGGACACCGGGGAGCTGTTTTTT
CASSPTDTGELFF
>.|TRBJ1-1|TRBV5-6|TRBD1
TGTGCCAGCAGCTTCTCAAGGGGGCCGAACACTGAAGCTTTCTTT
CASSFSRGPNTEAFF
>.|TRBJ1-1|TRBV5-8|TRBD1
TGTGCCAGCAGCTTCAGGGGGCCTGGCACTGAAGCTTTCTTT
CASSFRGPGTEAFF
>.|TRBJ1-4|TRBV6-6|TRBD1
TGTGCCAGCAGACCCCGGACAGGGGCTAATGAAAAACTGTTTTTT
CASRPRTGANEKLFF
>.|TRBJ1-6|TRBV11-2|TRBD1
TGTGCCAGCAGCCCCACGACAGGGTCACTCAATTCACCCCTCCACTTT
CASSPTTGSLNSPLHF
>.|TRBJ2-5|TRBV19|TRBD2
TGTGCCAGTAGTATAGGTGGACTAGCGGGGGGGAAAGAGACCCAGTACTTC
CASSIGGLAGGKETQYF
>.|TRBJ2-3|TRBV6-5|.
TGTGCCAGCAGTTACTCGGGGGGTTCCACAGATACGCAGTATTTT
CASSYSGGSTDTQYF
>.|TRBJ2-2|TRBV9|.
TGTGCCAGCAGCGTAGGGGGAGCGAACACCGGGGAGCTGTTTTTT
CASSVGGANTGELFF
>.|TRBJ1-4|TRBV9|TRBD1
TGTGCCAGCAGCCCGCCGGGACAGGCGAATGAAAAACTGTTTTTT
CASSPPGQANEKLFF
>.|TRBJ2-2|TRBV6-4|.
TGTGCCAGCAGTGACAAGGCAGGTGCGAACACCGGGGAGCTGTTTTTT
CASSDKAGANTGELFF
>.|TRBJ1-2|TRBV27|.
TGTGCCAGCAGTTCACCCCGGACCGCAGGGTACTATGGCTACACCTTC
CASSSPRTAGYYGYTF
>.|TRBJ1-4|TRBV21-1|.
TGTGCCTACGGGAAGGGGAATGAAAAACTGTTTTTT
CAYGKGNEKLFF
>.|TRBJ2-3|TRBV19|.
TGTGCCAGTAGTATTCGCCTAGCGAGCACAGATACGCAGTATTTT
CASSIRLASTDTQYF
>.|TRBJ2-1|TRBV19|.
TGTGCCAGCTATACAGGGATAAGCTCCTACAATGAGCAGTTCTTC
CASYTGISSYNEQFF
>.|TRBJ1-5|TRBV4-3|.
TGCGCCAGCAGCCAAAGAAGGGACGGTCAGCCCCAGCATTTT
CASSQRRDGQPQHF
>.|TRBJ1-2|TRBV7-8|TRBD1
TGTGCCAGCAGCTTAGGCCCCGGACAGGGAGGAGGCTACACCTTC
CASSLGPGQGGGYTF
>.|TRBJ1-3|TRBV20-1|.
TGCAGTGAACTTCAGGGAAACACCATATATTTT
CSELQGNTIYF
>.|TRBJ1-1|TRBV18|.
TGTGCCAGCTCCTTCAACAGGGCCGGCGCTGAAGCTTTCTTT
CASSFNRAGAEAFF
>once|TRBJ2-7|TRBV3-1/TRBV3-2|TRBD2
TGTGCCAGCAGCCAAGATCTCGGGGGGTGGTCCTACGAGCAGTACTTC
CASSQDLGGWSYEQYF
>.|TRBJ2-7|TRBV7-6|.
TGTGCCAGCAGCTTAGAATCAGGGGCAAGGGAAGAGCAGTACTTC
CASSLESGAREEQYF
>.|TRBJ1-2|TRBV28|.
TGTGCCAGCTATGGGCAGGGTGTGTATGGCTACACCTTC
CASYGQGVYGYTF
>.|TRBJ2-5|TRBV5-1|.
TGCGCCAGCAGCTCACCACAGGGTTCACAAGAGACCCAGTACTTC
CASSSPQGSQETQYF
>once|TRBJ1-5|TRBV2|.
TGTGCCAGCAGTGAGAGCAGCCCCAATCAGCCCCAGCATTTT
CASSESSPNQPQHF
>.|TRBJ2-1|TRBV11-2|.
TGTGCCGCCGGGACTGAGCAGTTCTTC
CAAGTEQFF
>.|TRBJ2-7|TRBV29-1|TRBD2
TGCAGCGTTCCTAGCGGGGGTCGGGAGCAGTACTTC
CSVPSGGREQYF
>.|TRBJ1-3|TRBV2|.
TGTGCCAGCAGTTTGCTGGGGGGGACCGGAAACACCATATATTTT
CASSLLGGTGNTIYF
>.|TRBJ2-5|TRBV29-1|TRBD2
TGCAGTGGTTACGGGGGGGGAGAGACCCAGTACTTC
CSGYGGGETQYF
>.|TRBJ2-3|TRBV5-1|.
TGCGCCAGCAGCTTAATGGACAACACAGATACGCAGTATTTT
CASSLMDNTDTQYF
>.|TRBJ1-2|TRBV7-9|TRBD1
TGTGCCAGCAGCAGACAGGGGGGTCTTCACTATGGCTACACCTTC
CASSRQGGLHYGYTF
>.|TRBJ2-5|TRBV6-2/TRBV6-3|.
TGTGCCAGCAGTTACATCGAGAGAATTGAGACCCAGTACTTC
CASSYIERIETQYF
>.|TRBJ1-2|TRBV9|.
TGTGCCAGCAGCGTCGTCACAGGAGACTATGGCTACACCTTC
CASSVVTGDYGYTF